This T cell receptor (beta chain) was sequenced in a study of CD8+CD57+ T cells in acquired aplastic anemia. Findings and caveats of the study: Controls and patients did not differ significantly in CD8+ Simpson's diversity.

Patients included in sequencing had previously demonstrated CD8+CD57+ cell expansion by flow cytometry. Genomic DNA constituted the template upon which TCR beta VDJ and CDR3 profiling was performed. Each CDR3 protein is one row after TCRdb ran MiXCR on the reads. The sample gives approximately 250,000 distinct CDR3 sequences, approximately 86% of which show up once; around 40% is in the top ten. A word on this clonotype: Its target is unknown. It is likely a read error, because the conserved phenylalanine at the end of the CDR3 is missing. The DNA is left out, because the CDR3 cannot be placed on it with certainty; the CDR3 is given as TCRdb lists it.

Counting both end residues, the CDR3 totals 13 amino acids. In germline, CDR1 is SGHTA, CDR2 FQGNSA. The source is a human donor with aplastic anemia. Material for sequencing was sorted CD4+, CD8+, or CD8+CD57+ T cells (not recorded which) from PBMCs. V gene TRBV7-2 combines with J gene TRBJ2-3; the D call TRBD1 from the table was never checked on the DNA. Here the CDR3 reads CASSSDRRTGGNS.